Sequencing of this T cell receptor beta chain was carried out in a study of response to subunit inactivated influenza vaccine. TCRdb used MiXCR to reprocess the RT-PCR reads, holding one entry per CDR3 protein. There are 630,000 or so distinct CDR3 sequences in the sample; around 16% occur only once, and roughly 11% lies in the top ten. There are many counts of this clonotype. What it binds is not known. Per germline, CDR1 LGHDT and CDR2 YNNKEL (reference sequence). CDR3 length equals 15 residues. V was cut by 1 base and J by 3 bases, with 11 bases left in between. Study conclusions and caveats: The authors suggested that few new T cells are recruited per seasonal influenza vaccination.

The chain couples TRBV3-1 to TRBJ2-3; perhaps TRBD2 as D (6 bases). This material consisted of PBMCs from blood, taken 11 to 12 days after vaccination. The receptor was derived from a man aged 45-65 years who received an inactivated influenza vaccine. CDR3 bases: TGTGCCAGCAGCCAAGCGCGGGGTCTGACAGATACGCAGTATTTT. Protein sequence: CASSQARGLTDTQYF.